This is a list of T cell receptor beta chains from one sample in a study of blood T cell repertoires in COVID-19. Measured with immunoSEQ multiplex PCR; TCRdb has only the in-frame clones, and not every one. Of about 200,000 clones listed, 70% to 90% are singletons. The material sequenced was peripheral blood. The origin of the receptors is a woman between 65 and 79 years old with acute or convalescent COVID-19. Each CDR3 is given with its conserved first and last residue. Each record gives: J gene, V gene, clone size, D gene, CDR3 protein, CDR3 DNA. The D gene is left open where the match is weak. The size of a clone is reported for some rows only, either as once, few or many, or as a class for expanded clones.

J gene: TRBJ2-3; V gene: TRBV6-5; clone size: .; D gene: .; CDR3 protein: CASSWTVLNTDTQYF; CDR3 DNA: TGTGCCAGCAGCTGGACTGTACTTAACACAGATACGCAGTATTTT
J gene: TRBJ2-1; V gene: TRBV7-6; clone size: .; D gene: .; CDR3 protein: CASSLNTAPYNEQFF; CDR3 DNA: TGTGCCAGCAGCTTAAACACAGCCCCCTACAATGAGCAGTTCTTC
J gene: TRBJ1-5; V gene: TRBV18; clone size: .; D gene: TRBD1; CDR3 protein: CASSPGTGRSGNQPQHF; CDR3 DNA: TGTGCCAGCTCCCCCGGGACAGGGAGGAGTGGCAATCAGCCCCAGCATTTT
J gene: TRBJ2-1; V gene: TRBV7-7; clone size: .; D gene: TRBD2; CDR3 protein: CASSASGTSYNEQFF; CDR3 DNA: TGTGCTAGCAGCGCGTCCGGGACTAGCTACAATGAGCAGTTCTTC
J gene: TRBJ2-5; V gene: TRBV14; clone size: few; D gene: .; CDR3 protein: CASSQVRGLGETQYF; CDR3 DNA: TGTGCCAGCAGCCAAGTGCGGGGCCTGGGAGAGACCCAGTACTTC
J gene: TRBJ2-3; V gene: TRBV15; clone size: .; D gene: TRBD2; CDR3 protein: CATSRDLGLAGETDTQYF; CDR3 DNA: TGTGCCACCAGCAGAGATTTGGGCCTAGCGGGAGAAACAGATACGCAGTATTTT
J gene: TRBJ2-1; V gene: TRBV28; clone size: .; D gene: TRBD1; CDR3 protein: CASRLQGSSYNEQFF; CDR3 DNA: TGTGCCAGCAGACTACAGGGGAGCTCCTACAATGAGCAGTTCTTC
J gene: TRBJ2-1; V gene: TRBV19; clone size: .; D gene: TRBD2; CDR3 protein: CASSIKGLALVGSYNEQFF; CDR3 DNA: TGTGCCAGTAGTATAAAGGGACTAGCGCTCGTTGGCTCCTACAATGAGCAGTTCTTC
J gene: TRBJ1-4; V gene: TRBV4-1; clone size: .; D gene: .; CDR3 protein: CASSQGRQEEKLFF; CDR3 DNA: TGCGCCAGCAGCCAGGGCAGGCAGGAAGAAAAACTGTTTTTT
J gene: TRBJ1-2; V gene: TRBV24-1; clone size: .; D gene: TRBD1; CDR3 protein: CATRQGVFDYGYTF; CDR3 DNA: TGTGCCACCAGACAGGGGGTCTTCGACTATGGCTACACCTTC
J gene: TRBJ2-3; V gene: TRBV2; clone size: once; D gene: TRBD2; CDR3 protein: CASSGAGGMADTQYF; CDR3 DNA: TGTGCCAGCAGTGGGGCGGGAGGGATGGCGGATACGCAGTATTTT
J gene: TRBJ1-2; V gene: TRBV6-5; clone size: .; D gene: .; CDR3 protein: CASSYSPGGWRGYTF; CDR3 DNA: TGTGCCAGCAGTTACTCCCCCGGGGGTTGGCGTGGCTACACCTTC
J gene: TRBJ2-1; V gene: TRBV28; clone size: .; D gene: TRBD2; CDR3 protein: CAGGTSGRYNEQFF; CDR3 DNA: TGTGCCGGTGGGACTAGCGGGAGGTACAATGAGCAGTTCTTC
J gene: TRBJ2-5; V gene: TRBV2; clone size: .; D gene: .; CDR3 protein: CASREQKAGETQYF; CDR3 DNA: TGTGCCAGCAGGGAACAAAAGGCGGGGGAGACCCAGTACTTC
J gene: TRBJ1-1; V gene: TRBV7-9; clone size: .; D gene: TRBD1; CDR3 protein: CASSFRTGSLNTEAFF; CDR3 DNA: TGTGCCAGCAGCTTCCGGACAGGTAGCCTGAACACTGAAGCTTTCTTT
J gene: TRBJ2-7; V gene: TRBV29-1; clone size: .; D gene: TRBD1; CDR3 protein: CSVGGVRGYEQYF; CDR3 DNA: TGCAGCGTTGGAGGGGTCAGGGGGTACGAGCAGTACTTC
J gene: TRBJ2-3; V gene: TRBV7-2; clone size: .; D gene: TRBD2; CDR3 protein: CASSFSGSVKTDTQYF; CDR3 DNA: TGTGCCAGCAGCTTCAGCGGGAGCGTAAAAACAGATACGCAGTATTTT
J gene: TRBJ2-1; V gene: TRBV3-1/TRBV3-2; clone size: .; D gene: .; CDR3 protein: CASSQSRRTPFF; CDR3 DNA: TGTGCCAGCAGCCAATCGCGGAGGACTCCGTTCTTC
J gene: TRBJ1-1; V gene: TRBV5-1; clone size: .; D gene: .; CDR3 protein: CATSPGDGTEAFF; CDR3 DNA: TGCGCCACCTCACCAGGGGATGGCACTGAAGCTTTCTTT
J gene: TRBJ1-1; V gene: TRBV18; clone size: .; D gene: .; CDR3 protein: CASSPQGINTEAFF; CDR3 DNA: TGTGCCAGCTCACCACAGGGGATCAACACTGAAGCTTTCTTT
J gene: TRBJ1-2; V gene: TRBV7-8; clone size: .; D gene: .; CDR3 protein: CASSLGSLANYGYTF; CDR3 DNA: TGTGCCAGCAGCTTAGGGAGTCTCGCTAACTATGGCTACACCTTC
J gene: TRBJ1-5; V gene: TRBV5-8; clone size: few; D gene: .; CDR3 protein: CASSLASGPQHF; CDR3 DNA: TGTGCCAGCAGCTTGGCCAGCGGCCCTCAGCATTTT
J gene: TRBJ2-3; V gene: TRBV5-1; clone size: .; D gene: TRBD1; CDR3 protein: CASSLVQGTDTQYF; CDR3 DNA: TGCGCCAGCAGCTTGGTACAGGGGACAGATACGCAGTATTTT
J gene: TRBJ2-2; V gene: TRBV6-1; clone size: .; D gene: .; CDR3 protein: CASSETGTLNTGELFF; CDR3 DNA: TGTGCCAGCAGTGAAACCGGGACTTTGAACACCGGGGAGCTGTTTTTT
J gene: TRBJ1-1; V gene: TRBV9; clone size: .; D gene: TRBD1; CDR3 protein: CASSPQGRLNTEAFF; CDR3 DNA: TGTGCCAGCAGCCCACAGGGGAGGTTGAACACTGAAGCTTTCTTT
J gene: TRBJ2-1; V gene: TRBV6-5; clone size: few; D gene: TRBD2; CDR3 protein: CAAGTSYNEQFF; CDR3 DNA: TGTGCCGCCGGGACTAGCTACAATGAGCAGTTCTTC
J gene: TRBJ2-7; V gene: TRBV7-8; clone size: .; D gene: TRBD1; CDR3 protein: CATTPRTGGSYEQYF; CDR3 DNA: TGTGCCACTACCCCTAGGACAGGGGGTTCCTACGAGCAGTACTTC
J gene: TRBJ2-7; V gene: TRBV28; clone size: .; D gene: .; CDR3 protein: CASSSGRGRPNF; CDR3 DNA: TGTGCCAGCAGTTCGGGGCGGGGTCGCCCCAACTTC
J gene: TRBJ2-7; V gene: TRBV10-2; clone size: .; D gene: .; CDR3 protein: CASSGPGSNEQYF; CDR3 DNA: TGCGCCAGCAGTGGGCCAGGATCTAACGAGCAGTACTTC
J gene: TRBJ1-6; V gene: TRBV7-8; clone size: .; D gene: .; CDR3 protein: CASSTEVNSPLHF; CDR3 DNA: TGTGCCAGCAGTACAGAAGTTAATTCACCCCTCCACTTT
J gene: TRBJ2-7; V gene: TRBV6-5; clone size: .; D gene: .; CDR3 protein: CASGPGQGTTYEQYF; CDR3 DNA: TGTGCCAGCGGCCCCGGCCAGGGGACTACCTACGAGCAGTACTTC
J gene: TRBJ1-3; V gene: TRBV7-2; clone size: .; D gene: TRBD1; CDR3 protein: CASSLLTGAGNTIYF; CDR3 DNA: TGTGCCAGCAGCTTACTCACAGGGGCTGGAAACACCATATATTTT
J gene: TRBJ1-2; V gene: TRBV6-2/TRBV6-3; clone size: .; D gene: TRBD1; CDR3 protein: CASSLRTGTSYGYTF; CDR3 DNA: TGTGCCAGCAGTCTCAGGACAGGGACTTCCTATGGCTACACCTTC
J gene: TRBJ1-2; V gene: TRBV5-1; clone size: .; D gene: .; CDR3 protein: CASSFGSNRANYGYTF; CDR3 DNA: TGCGCCAGCAGCTTTGGCTCTAACAGGGCCAACTATGGCTACACCTTC
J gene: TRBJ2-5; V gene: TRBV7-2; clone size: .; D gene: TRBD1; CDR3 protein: CASSQGTAKTQYF; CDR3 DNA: TGTGCCAGCAGCCAGGGGACAGCCAAGACCCAGTACTTC
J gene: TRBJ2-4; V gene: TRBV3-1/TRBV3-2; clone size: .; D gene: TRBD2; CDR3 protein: CASSYRTSGNIQYF; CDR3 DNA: TGTGCCAGCAGCTACAGGACTAGCGGGAACATTCAGTACTTC
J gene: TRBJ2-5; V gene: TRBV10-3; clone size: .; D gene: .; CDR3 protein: CAISGRTEETQYF; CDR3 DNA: TGTGCCATCAGTGGTCGGACAGAAGAGACCCAGTACTTC
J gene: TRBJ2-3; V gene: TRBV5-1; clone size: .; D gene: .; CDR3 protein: CASSQNPQVRGYF; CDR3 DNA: TGCGCCAGCAGCCAAAACCCACAGGTTAGAGGGTATTTT
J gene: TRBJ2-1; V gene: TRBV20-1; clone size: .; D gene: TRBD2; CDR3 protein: CSASTSVGEQFF; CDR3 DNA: TGCAGTGCTAGTACTAGCGTTGGCGAGCAGTTCTTC
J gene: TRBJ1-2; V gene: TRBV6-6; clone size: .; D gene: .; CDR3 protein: CASSYSPQGSYGYTF; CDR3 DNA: TGTGCCAGCAGTTACTCGCCCCAGGGCAGCTATGGCTACACCTTC
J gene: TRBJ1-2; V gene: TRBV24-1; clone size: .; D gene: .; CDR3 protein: CATSDLKNVPVYGYTF; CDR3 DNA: TGTGCCACCAGTGATTTAAAAAATGTCCCAGTCTATGGCTACACCTTC
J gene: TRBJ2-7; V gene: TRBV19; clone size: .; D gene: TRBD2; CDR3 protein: CASSPIFGRWTSGSYEQYF; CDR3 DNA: TGTGCCAGTAGTCCCATATTTGGACGATGGACTAGCGGGAGTTACGAGCAGTACTTC
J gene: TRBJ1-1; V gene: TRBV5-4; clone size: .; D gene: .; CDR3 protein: CASSLNMGDTEAFF; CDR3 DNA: TGTGCCAGCAGCTTAAATATGGGAGACACTGAAGCTTTCTTT
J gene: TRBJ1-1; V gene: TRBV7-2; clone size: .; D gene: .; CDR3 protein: CASSYSAHPPEAFF; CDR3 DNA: TGTGCCAGCAGCTATAGCGCACATCCCCCTGAAGCTTTCTTT